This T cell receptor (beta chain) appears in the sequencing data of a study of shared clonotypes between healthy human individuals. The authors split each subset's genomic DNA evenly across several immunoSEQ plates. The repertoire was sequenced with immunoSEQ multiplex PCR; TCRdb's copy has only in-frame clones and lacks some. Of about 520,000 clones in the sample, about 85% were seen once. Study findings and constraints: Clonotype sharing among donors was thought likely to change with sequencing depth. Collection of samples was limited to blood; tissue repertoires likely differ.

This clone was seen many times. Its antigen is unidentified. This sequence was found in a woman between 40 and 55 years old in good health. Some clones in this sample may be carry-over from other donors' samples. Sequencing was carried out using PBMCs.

The CDR3 region is CATRQGIHEQYF. CDR3 in DNA: TGTGCCACCAGGCAGGGGATCCACGAGCAGTACTTC. The V gene is TRBV2, the J gene TRBJ2-7, with D tentatively TRBD1 (6 bases). V was pared by 10 bases and J by 5 bases, with 15 bases between. CDR1 and CDR2 (germline): SNHLY, FYNNEI. This CDR3 region has 12 residues.